The entry below gives a single TCR beta chain sequence along with its context. The antigen is undetermined. Germline values: CDR1 SQVTM, CDR2 ANQGSEA. The CDR3 consists of 14 residues. The V end was cut by 1 base, the J end by 0 bases, with 8 bases between. Generated by immunoSEQ multiplex PCR, the TCRdb table keeps only in-frame clones and is missing some. The sample shows about 400,000 clones, around 91% of them seen only once. Treatment indicated: roughly 19 received Ad26.COV2.S at low or high dose, single or two shots; about 5 received placebo; per-sample allocation not given. The study sampled participants on day 63 after the first vaccine or placebo injection. The source of the sample is a study of Ad26.COV2.S vaccination and SARS-CoV-2 variants. Study details: Intramuscular Ad26.COV2.S doses were given once or twice, 56 days apart. Study observations and caveats: Breadth, reportedly substantial, characterized the spike-specific CD8+ and CD4+ T cell responses after vaccination. Recipients given vaccine exceeded placebo recipients in spike-specific TCR breadth.

The starting material was peripheral blood, obtained in a trial of Ad26.COV2.S vaccine versus placebo. The TCR was taken from a person between 18 and 59 years old who received the Ad26.COV2.S COVID-19 vaccine or a placebo. The chain couples TRBV29-1 to TRBJ2-3; D is perhaps TRBD1 or TRBD2 (5 bases each). The CDR3 region has the DNA TGCAGCGTTGAAGGAGGGACCAGCACAGATACGCAGTATTTT. This translates into CSVEGGTSTDTQYF.